This TCR beta chain derives from a study of shared clonotypes between healthy human individuals. Study observations and caveats: When naive CD4 clonotypes were compared across four donors, approximately 4.9% were shared.

Profiled with immunoSEQ multiplex PCR; TCRdb holds only in-frame clones, not every one. The sample has about 820,000 clones, about 91% seen once. The J segment lost 4 bases and the V segment lost 7 bases, leaving 10 bases of the junction unmatched. The germline V gene encodes CDR1 MNHEY and CDR2 SMNVEV (reference sequence). The CDR3 consists of 15 residues. For this clone: The antigen remains undetermined.

The naive CD8 subset, CD45RO-negative cells positively selected for CCR7, excluded terminally differentiated effector memory CD45RA+ cells. Donors were healthy HIV-negative adults without recent acute infections or vaccinations. The sample taken for sequencing was naive CD8+ T cells sorted from blood. This receptor was identified in a man between 25 and 39 years old in good health. The V gene is TRBV27, the J gene TRBJ2-3; TRBD2 matches at 8 bases. CDR3 amino acids: CASISREGPPDTQYF. CDR3 nucleotide sequence: TGTGCCAGCATATCTCGGGAGGGCCCGCCAGATACGCAGTATTTT.